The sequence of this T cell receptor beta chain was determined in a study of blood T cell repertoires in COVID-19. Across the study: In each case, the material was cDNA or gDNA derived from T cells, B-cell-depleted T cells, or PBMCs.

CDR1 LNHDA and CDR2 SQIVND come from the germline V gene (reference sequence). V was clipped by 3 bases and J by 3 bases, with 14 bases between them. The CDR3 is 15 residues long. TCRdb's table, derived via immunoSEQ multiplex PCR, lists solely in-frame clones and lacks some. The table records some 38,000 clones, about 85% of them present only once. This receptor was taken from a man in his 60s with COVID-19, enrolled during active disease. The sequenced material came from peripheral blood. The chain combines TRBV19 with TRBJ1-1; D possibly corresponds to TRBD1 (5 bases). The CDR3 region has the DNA TGTGCCAGTAGTATGGGGGGGACGGTTTACACTGAAGCTTTCTTT. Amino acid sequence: CASSMGGTVYTEAFF.